This T cell receptor (beta chain) was profiled in a study of memory CD4+ T cells and cytomegalovirus serostatus. Here immunoSEQ multiplex PCR was the method, and the copy in TCRdb shows in-frame clones only, minus some. The sample lists around 50,000 clones, roughly four fifths occurring once. Germline CDR1 and CDR2: SGHRS and YFSETQ. This CDR3 contains 15 residues. V was clipped by 0 bases and J by 8 bases, with 12 bases between them. The sort gate was single viable CD3+CD4+CD8-CD45RO+ cells for memory CD4+ T cells. This TCR came from an adult in good health and CMV-seropositive. Sequencing was performed on memory CD4+ T cells from blood. The chain recombines TRBV5-1 with TRBJ1-6, with D possibly being TRBD1 (5 bases). CDR3 sequence: CASSLALRGYSPLHF. The CDR3 DNA reads TGCGCCAGCAGCTTGGCTCTCCGGGGCTATTCACCCCTCCACTTT.